Described below is a single T cell receptor beta chain sequence and its context. Its antigen is not identified. With autoimmune disease history or systemic immunosuppression, patients were excluded. V lost 2 bases to trimming and J lost 1 base, with 5 bases between them. Germline CDR1 reads MNHEY; CDR2 reads SVGAGI. The CDR3 spans 13 residues. This entry is derived from a study of OX40 agonist ivuxolimab in advanced cancers. Assay used: immunoSEQ multiplex PCR; TCRdb lists only in-frame clones, some missing. The table records fewer than 60,000 clones, roughly nine tenths of them present only once. General study results and limits: Circulating CD4+ and CD8+ T cells showed clonal expansion by week 6 at 0.1 to 3.0 mg/kg.

V usage is TRBV6-5 and J usage is TRBJ1-2; D uncertain. The clonotype was recovered from an adult with an advanced solid tumor such as melanoma, head and neck, liver or kidney cancer. The sequencing here drew on CD4+ or CD8+ T cells sorted from blood, taken in a trial of the OX40 agonist ivuxolimab. This CDR3 reads CASSYDGNYGYTF. The CDR3, as DNA: TGTGCCAGCAGTTACGACGGTAACTATGGCTACACCTTC.